These 19 T cell receptor beta chains originate from one sample sequenced in a study of identical twins. TCRdb called the 5' RACE reads again in MiXCR, with one record for every CDR3 protein. This sample has around 370,000 distinct CDR3 sequences; roughly 9% occur once, and the top ten carry around 8.6%. Sequencing was done on a sample of naive T cells sorted from blood. The origin of the receptors is a woman aged 45 to 65 in good health.

This clonotype has ten or more counts. The chain recombines TRBV5-1 with TRBJ2-5; D is uncertain. CDR3 length equals 13 residues. The V and J ends lost 0 bases and 4 bases respectively, with 7 bases between them. Germline loops: CDR1 SGHRS, CDR2 YFSETQ. This chain's CDR3 is CASSLDWGETQYF. CDR3 DNA: TGCGCCAGCAGCTTGGATTGGGGAGAGACCCAGTACTTC.

V is TRBV14 and J is TRBJ2-7, with 7 bases fitting TRBD2. The germline gives CDR1 SGHDN, CDR2 FVKESK. The CDR3 extends over 17 amino acids. Trimming cost V 1 base and J 1 base; bases outside gene matches: 10. CDR3 DNA sequence: TGTGCCAGCAGCCAAGGCGGACTGAGCGGGAAGTCCTACGAGCAGTACTTC. Encoded protein: CASSQGGLSGKSYEQYF.

This chain uses TRBV20-1 with TRBJ2-5; D might be TRBD2 (6 bases). Germline CDR1 DFQATT, CDR2 SNEGSKA (reference sequence). Between the trimmed V and J ends, which lost 6 bases and 5 bases, there was a span of 19 bases. The length of the CDR3 is 14 residues. CDR3 bases: TGCAGTGCGAGCGTTCGGGGGAGGATGGAGACCCAGTACTTC. It is translated as CSASVRGRMETQYF.

The J gene is TRBJ2-7, the V gene TRBV4-2; tentatively, D is TRBD1 (5 bases). This CDR3 has 13 amino acids. Trimming took off 0 bases at V and 6 bases at J, with 9 bases between the two ends. Germline assignment: CDR1 LGHNA and CDR2 YNFKEQ. Written as DNA, the CDR3 is TGTGCCAGCAGCCAAGATATAAGGGGCGAGCAGTACTTC. Residues: CASSQDIRGEQYF.

The chain joins TRBV25-1 to TRBJ2-5; D possibly corresponds to TRBD2 (6 bases). In germline, CDR1 is MGHDK, CDR2 SYGVNS. Trimming pared 5 bases from V and 7 bases from J, leaving 17 bases between. The CDR3 length is 14 residues. This CDR3 is CASSLPGQGGTQYF. CDR3 coding DNA: TGTGCCAGCAGTCTCCCGGGGCAGGGAGGGACCCAGTACTTC.

This clonotype came up a few times. The chain has TRBV12-3 or TRBV12-4 and TRBJ1-2, with TRBD1 matching over 7 bases. Trimming cost V 2 bases and J 13 bases; bases outside gene matches: 7. This CDR3 contains 12 residues. CDR3 region: CASSLPGQKATF. The CDR3, as DNA: TGTGCCAGCAGTTTACCGGGACAGAAGGCCACCTTC.

The chain uses TRBV20-1 and TRBJ2-3; D assignment may be TRBD1 or TRBD2 (5 bases each). The length of the CDR3 is 16 residues. Trimming stripped 4 bases from V and 2 bases from J, with 19 bases between. Per the germline V gene, CDR1 is DFQATT and CDR2 is SNEGSKA (reference sequence). The CDR3: CSANPSDRGLTDTQYF. The CDR3 nucleotides read TGCAGTGCTAACCCATCCGACAGAGGGCTCACAGATACGCAGTATTTT.

This clonotype has only a few counts. This sequence joins TRBV7-8 and TRBJ1-2; D is perhaps TRBD1 (6 bases). CDR3 length: 12 residues. Germline V CDR1 and CDR2: SGHVS, FQNEAQ. The V end lost 8 bases, the J end lost 5 bases, and 12 bases lay between the germline ends. CDR3 DNA: TGTGCCAGCGGGGGGGGCGAGTATGGCTACACCTTC. Its protein is CASGGGEYGYTF.

This clonotype showed up just a few times. The chain couples TRBV12-3 or TRBV12-4 to TRBJ2-5, with D perhaps matching TRBD1 (5 bases). The length of the CDR3 is 15 residues. V lost 5 bases, J lost 5 bases, and 18 bases lay in between. The CDR3 DNA follows: TGTGCCAGCAGTCGGATCCAGGGAAGAGAGGAGACCCAGTACTTC. Translating it yields CASSRIQGREETQYF.

This chain connects TRBV27 to TRBJ2-5, with TRBD1 as a possible D gene (5 bases). Germline CDR1 MNHEY, CDR2 SMNVEV (reference sequence). V was clipped by 2 bases and J by 4 bases, with 11 bases between them. This CDR3 comprises 14 residues. The CDR3 DNA reads TGTGCCAGCAGTTTAGCCAGGGCTCGAGAGACCCAGTACTTC. Translation: CASSLARARETQYF.

V usage is TRBV15 and J usage is TRBJ1-1; no clear D. The CDR3 sequence is 13 residues long. CDR1 LNHNV and CDR2 YYDKDF come from the germline V gene (reference sequence). V was trimmed by 3 bases and J by 8 bases, leaving 13 bases between them. This chain's CDR3 is CATSRTQGVEAFF. The CDR3 DNA sequence: TGTGCCACCAGCAGGACCCAAGGAGTCGAAGCTTTCTTT. Based on the CDR3 plus reference TRBV15 and TRBJ1-1, the full variable domain is DAMVIQNPRYQVTQFGKPVTLSCSQTLNHNVMYWYQQKSSQAPKLLFHYYDKDFNNEADTPDNFQSRRPNTSFCFLDIRSPGLGDTAMYLCATSRTQGVEAFFGQGTRLTVV.

The sample holds many counts of this clonotype. The chain is built from TRBV30 and TRBJ2-3; D is ambiguous. V was trimmed by 2 bases and J by 1 base, leaving 4 bases between them. Per the germline V gene, CDR1 is GTSNPN and CDR2 is SVGIG (reference sequence). The length of the CDR3 is 12 residues. The CDR3 DNA follows: TGTGCCTGGAGTCCCGGCACAGATACGCAGTATTTT. Translating gives CAWSPGTDTQYF.

In its sample, this clonotype was seen a few times. The chain links TRBV28 to TRBJ2-1, with TRBD2 identical over 7 bases. V was pared by 6 bases and J by 2 bases, with 7 bases of the junction left unmatched. The CDR3 is made up of 15 amino acids. CDR1 and CDR2 from the germline V gene are MDHEN and SYDVKM. CDR3 protein: CASSGRENPYNEQFF. The DNA for the CDR3 is TGTGCCAGCAGCGGGCGGGAGAACCCCTACAATGAGCAGTTCTTC.

This clonotype has at least ten counts. V is TRBV29-1 and J is TRBJ2-5; D is undetermined. Germline CDR1 SQVTM, CDR2 ANQGSEA. The V and J ends lost 6 bases and 2 bases respectively, with 7 bases between them. The CDR3 totals 11 residues. The CDR3 region has the DNA TGCAGCGTAGACCGGCAAGAGACCCAGTACTTC. Its protein product is CSVDRQETQYF.

This clonotype was observed a few times. The chain joins TRBV12-5 to TRBJ2-1; 7 bases agree with TRBD1. Germline V gene sequence: CDR1 LGHNT, CDR2 FRNRAP. The CDR3 has 16 residues. V dropped 5 bases and J dropped 4; count of bases not matched to a gene: 11. The CDR3 is CASGQSWDREYNEQFF. The CDR3 DNA is TGTGCTAGTGGTCAGAGCTGGGACAGAGAATACAATGAGCAGTTCTTC.

The chain carries TRBV20-1 and TRBJ2-2; no firm D call. The V and J ends lost 4 bases and 2 bases respectively, with 5 bases between them. The length of the CDR3 is 12 residues. The germline V gene has CDR1 DFQATT and CDR2 SNEGSKA (reference sequence). CDR3 region: CSANRNTGELFF. The DNA for the CDR3 is TGCAGTGCTAACAGAAACACCGGGGAGCTGTTTTTT.

The chain carries TRBV6-1 and TRBJ2-5; D remains ambiguous. The CDR3 sequence is 12 residues long. CDR1 is MNHNS, CDR2 SASEGT, per germline. The ends were cut back, 2 bases at V and 5 bases at J, with 6 bases in the middle. For the CDR3, the DNA is TGTGCCAGCAGTGAACCGGTGGAGACCCAGTACTTC. Amino acid sequence: CASSEPVETQYF.

This chain uses TRBV27 with TRBJ2-1; 7 bases fit TRBD1. The CDR3 covers 14 residues. CDR1 and CDR2 (germline): MNHEY, SMNVEV (reference sequence). J gave up 2 bases and V 6 bases, and 4 bases lay outside the gene matches. The CDR3 sequence: CASSRDSAYNEQFF. The CDR3 DNA is TGTGCCAGCAGCCGGGACAGCGCCTACAATGAGCAGTTCTTC.

This clonotype has only a few counts. This chain links TRBV2 with TRBJ1-1; the D gene is possibly TRBD1 (5 bases). Germline values: CDR1 SNHLY, CDR2 FYNNEI. The V gene lost 5 bases and the J gene lost 5 bases, with 18 bases spanning the gap. The CDR3 extends over 15 amino acids. The CDR3 spells CASSLDWGWGTEAFF. The CDR3, as DNA: TGTGCCAGCAGTCTAGATTGGGGGTGGGGGACTGAAGCTTTCTTT.